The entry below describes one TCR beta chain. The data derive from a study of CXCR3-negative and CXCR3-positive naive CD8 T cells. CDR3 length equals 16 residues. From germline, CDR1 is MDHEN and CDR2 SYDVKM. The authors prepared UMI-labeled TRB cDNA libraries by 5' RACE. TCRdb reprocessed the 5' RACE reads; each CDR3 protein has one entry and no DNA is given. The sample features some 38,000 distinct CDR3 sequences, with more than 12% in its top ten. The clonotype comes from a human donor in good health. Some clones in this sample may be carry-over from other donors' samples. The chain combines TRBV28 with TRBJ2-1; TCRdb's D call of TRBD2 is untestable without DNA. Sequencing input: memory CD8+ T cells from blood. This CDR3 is CASREERGGQSNEQFF. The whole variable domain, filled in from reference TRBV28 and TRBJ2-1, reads DVKVTQSSRYLVKRTGEKVFLECVQDMDHENMFWYRQDPGLGLRLIYFSYDVKMKEKGDIPEGYSVSREKKERFSLILESASTNQTSMYLCASREERGGQSNEQFFGPGTRLTVL.